The clone carrying this TCR beta chain appeared a few times. The study defined stable Graves' hyperthyroidism as no ophthalmopathy progression within 18 months. Hyperthyroidism in the patients, aged 18 to 65, was newly diagnosed and under 2 months in duration. The PBMCs studied were ones that came from about 10 ml fresh peripheral blood. CDR3 length equals 15 residues. Germline trimming cut 5 bases from V and 4 bases from J; bases unmatched to any gene: 10. Germline loops: CDR1 SGHTA, CDR2 FQGTGA. This sample stems from a study of T cells in Graves' hyperthyroidism and ophthalmopathy. Using RNA transcripts as the source, TCR beta CDR3 regions were amplified. The study used the HTBI primer set for a first-round RT-PCR of the TCR CDR3. TCRdb re-analysed the multiplex PCR reads in MiXCR, keeping a single row per CDR3 protein. Of about 570,000 distinct CDR3 sequences listed, about 15% are singletons.

This sequence joins TRBV7-3 and TRBJ1-2; 7 bases are shared with TRBD1. The TCR originated in a middle-aged woman with Graves' hyperthyroidism. Input material: blood. CDR3 DNA sequence: TGTGCCAGCAGCCCAACAGGGGACGGGAGCTATGGCTACACCTTC. It encodes CASSPTGDGSYGYTF.